The 27 T cell receptor beta chains in this list originate from one sample, sequenced in a study of cytomegalovirus exposure and HLA in healthy donors. This PCR relied on a set of 60 Vbeta primers and 13 Jbeta primers. The data were produced by immunoSEQ multiplex PCR, yet TCRdb's version contains in-frame clones alone and is incomplete. This repertoire shows 210,000 or so clones, around four fifths found once; its top ten account for roughly 0.58%. Input material: PBMCs. These receptor sequences come from a woman between 40 and 55 years old in good health and CMV-seronegative.

V gene TRBV11-3 combines with J gene TRBJ1-6; D gene unclear. This CDR3 spans 16 amino acids. Germline CDR1 and CDR2: SGHNT and YENEEA. The V gene lost 0 bases and the J gene lost 3 bases, with 9 bases spanning the gap. CDR3: CASSLDGQLYNSPLHF. The CDR3 DNA is TGTGCCAGCAGCTTAGATGGGCAGCTCTATAATTCACCCCTCCACTTT.

V and J are TRBV4-3 and TRBJ2-2; maybe TRBD2 (5 bases). Germline V gene data show CDR1 as LGHNA and CDR2 as YSLEER. V dropped 1 base and J dropped 6 bases, with 12 bases sitting between them. The CDR3 has 15 amino acids. CDR3 in DNA: TGCGCCAGCAGCCAAGGCCCGCGCGGGTCCGGGGAGCTGTTTTTT. Its protein is CASSQGPRGSGELFF.

This rearrangement joins TRBV11-2 to TRBJ2-1; 7 nucleotides line up with TRBD1. In germline, CDR1 is SGHAT, CDR2 FQNNGV. The trim removed 8 bases at V and 4 bases at J, leaving 5 bases unmatched. This CDR3 has 13 residues. The CDR3 sequence is CASGEDRYNEQFF. The CDR3 region has the DNA TGTGCCAGCGGTGAGGACAGGTACAATGAGCAGTTCTTC.

This clone was detected only once. J is TRBJ1-1 and V is TRBV7-3; D remains unclear. The germline V and J ends were trimmed by 5 bases and 6 bases, with 10 bases remaining between them. The germline CDR1 and CDR2 sequences are SGHTA and FQGTGA. The length of the CDR3 is 12 residues. CDR3 sequence: CASSPGSPEAFF. Written as DNA, the CDR3 is TGTGCCAGCAGCCCGGGGTCCCCTGAAGCTTTCTTT.

This CDR3 is CASSHLQEAFF. The CDR3 nucleotides read TGTGCCAGCAGCCATCTTCAGGAAGCTTTCTTT. The J gene is TRBJ1-1, the V gene TRBV11-1; no definite D call. Germline V gene lookup returns CDR1 SGHAT and CDR2 FQDESV (reference sequence). There are 11 residues in the CDR3. Trimming pared 5 bases from V and 8 bases from J, leaving 9 bases between.

This clone was seen a handful of times. This chain joins TRBV19 and TRBJ2-7; D may be TRBD1 (6 bases). The CDR3 sequence is 13 residues long. The V gene's germline CDR1 is LNHDA and CDR2 SQIVND (reference sequence). Trimming cost V 3 bases and J 6 bases, with 12 bases left between them. The DNA of the CDR3 is TGTGCCAGTAGTATGAGTTGGGGGCTCGAGCAGTACTTC. Amino acid sequence: CASSMSWGLEQYF.

The rearrangement links TRBV5-5 to TRBJ2-5, with 11 positions matching TRBD2. J was trimmed by 3 bases and V by 1 base; bases with no gene match: 8. Germline assignment: CDR1 SGHKS and CDR2 YYEKEE (reference sequence). CDR3 length: 17 amino acids. The CDR3 DNA is TGTGCCAGCAGCTTGCAGGCTAGCGGGGGGAGTAAAGAGACCCAGTACTTC. Residues: CASSLQASGGSKETQYF.

This rearrangement joins TRBV14 to TRBJ2-7; tentatively, D is TRBD2 (7 bases). V was trimmed by 5 bases and J by 0 bases, leaving 14 bases between them. Germline loops: CDR1 SGHDN, CDR2 FVKESK. This CDR3 is built from 15 residues. CDR3 in DNA: TGTGCCAGCAGCTGGGGGGGCTGGGGCTCCTACGAGCAGTACTTC. Encoded protein: CASSWGGWGSYEQYF. Full variable domain (remainder filled in from reference TRBV14 and TRBJ2-7): EAGVTQFPSHSVIEKGQTVTLRCDPISGHDNLYWYRRVMGKEIKFLLHFVKESKQDESGMPNNRFLAERTGGTYSTLKVQPAELEDSGVYFCASSWGGWGSYEQYFGPGTRLTVT.

The V call is TRBV14, the J call TRBJ2-5; tentative D call: TRBD2 (5 bases). CDR3 length equals 15 residues. The V end was cut by 0 bases, the J end by 4 bases, with 12 bases between. Germline-derived CDR1 and CDR2 are SGHDN and FVKESK. This CDR3 is CASSQERTGVETQYF. CDR3 DNA: TGTGCCAGCAGCCAAGAACGGACCGGGGTAGAGACCCAGTACTTC.

V gene TRBV18 combines with J gene TRBJ2-1, with D possibly matching TRBD1 (6 bases). V gave up 3 bases and J gave up 7 bases, with 13 bases separating them. The CDR3 contains 14 residues. CDR1 and CDR2 (germline): KGHSH, LQKENI. CDR3 DNA sequence: TGTGCCAGCTCACCCAGGACAGCCGAAAATGAGCAGTTCTTC. This translates into CASSPRTAENEQFF.

The chain employs TRBV7-9 and TRBJ1-2; D remains ambiguous. The CDR3 contains 15 residues. Looked up from germline, CDR1 is SEHNR and CDR2 is FQNEAQ (reference sequence). Trimming shortened V by 5 bases and J by 1 base, and 14 bases separated the two germline ends. CDR3 nucleotide sequence: TGTGCCAGCAGCCCTGGAGGGAGTCTTAACTATGGCTACACCTTC. Amino acids: CASSPGGSLNYGYTF.

The V and J genes are TRBV6-5 and TRBJ2-2; no clear D. With 7 bases removed from V and 1 base from J, the gap between germline ends came to 4 bases. Germline-derived CDR1 and CDR2 are MNHEY and SVGAGI. The CDR3 sequence is 12 residues long. DNA of the CDR3: TGTGCCAGCACGCGGAACACCGGGGAGCTGTTTTTT. Translating gives CASTRNTGELFF.

The gene calls are TRBV5-1 and TRBJ2-7, with D possibly TRBD1 on 6 matching bases. Trimming cost V 2 bases and J 5 bases, with 26 bases left between them. The CDR3 spans 18 residues. Germline-derived CDR1 and CDR2 are SGHRS and YFSETQ. This CDR3 reads CASSLRLGTHGTSNEQYF. CDR3 DNA: TGCGCCAGCAGCTTACGATTGGGCACCCACGGGACATCCAACGAGCAGTACTTC.

The chain links TRBV5-6 to TRBJ2-3; unclear D gene. The CDR3 is 16 residues long. Trimming removed 0 bases at V and 0 bases at J, with 11 bases between. Germline lookup yields CDR1 SGHDT and CDR2 YYEEEE. CDR3 region: CASSLALGTSTDTQYF. The CDR3 DNA reads TGTGCCAGCAGCTTGGCCCTAGGCACTAGCACAGATACGCAGTATTTT.

The genes are TRBV7-2 and TRBJ1-2, with 7 bases that match TRBD1. J lost 4 bases, V lost 5 bases, and 10 bases had no gene match. CDR3 length equals 15 residues. From germline, CDR1 is SGHTA and CDR2 FQGNSA. The CDR3 sequence: CASSTTLQGTYGYTF. Written as DNA, the CDR3 is TGTGCCAGCAGCACCACGTTACAGGGGACCTATGGCTACACCTTC.

The chain carries TRBV28 and TRBJ2-1, with 11 bases aligning to TRBD2. Germline lookup yields CDR1 MDHEN and CDR2 SYDVKM. J was trimmed by 5 bases and V by 2 bases; bases with no gene match: 5. This CDR3 spans 16 amino acids. The CDR3 region is CASSLPTSGGNNEQFF. CDR3 DNA sequence: TGTGCCAGCAGTTTACCTACTAGCGGGGGAAACAATGAGCAGTTCTTC.

The J gene is TRBJ2-5, the V gene TRBV5-1; 9 bases map to TRBD2. This CDR3 is built from 16 residues. Germline CDR1 SGHRS, CDR2 YFSETQ. The junction had 7 bases not matched to a gene; V was cut back by 3 bases and J by 1 base. CDR3 bases: TGCGCCAGCAGCTCCCAGACTAGCGGAACCCAAGAGACCCAGTACTTC. Protein sequence: CASSSQTSGTQETQYF.

V and J are TRBV28 and TRBJ2-5; 13 positions match TRBD2. Germline V CDR1 and CDR2: MDHEN, SYDVKM. V was clipped by 5 bases and J by 5 bases; unmatched bases: 8. This CDR3 spans 16 amino acids. In DNA form, the CDR3 reads TGTGCCAGCAGTCCCCTGGGACTAGCGGGGATTGAGACCCAGTACTTC. Translating it yields CASSPLGLAGIETQYF.

J is TRBJ1-6 and V is TRBV28; D is uncertain. Germline V gene data show CDR1 as MDHEN and CDR2 as SYDVKM. This CDR3 spans 16 amino acids. Deletions cut 6 bases from V and 0 bases from J, with 12 bases between. CDR3 region: CASRTLGSSYNSPLHF. CDR3 nucleotide sequence: TGTGCCAGCAGGACGCTAGGGAGCTCCTATAATTCACCCCTCCACTTT.

The chain recombines TRBV5-4 with TRBJ1-2; TRBD1 aligns across 8 bases. In germline, CDR1 is SGHNT, CDR2 YYREEE (reference sequence). The CDR3 runs to 15 residues. V gave up 2 bases and J gave up 8 bases; unmatched junction bases: 11. CDR3 coding DNA: TGTGCCAGCAGCTTTGGTGGACAGGGTGCGAGCGGCTACACCTTC. Translating it yields CASSFGGQGASGYTF.

This rearrangement joins TRBV9 to TRBJ1-1; D gene uncertain. Trimming removed 1 base from V and 2 bases from J, with 6 bases in between. Germline V gene lookup returns CDR1 SGDLS and CDR2 YYNGEE. This CDR3 comprises 13 residues. CDR3: CASSVQLNTEAFF. The CDR3, as DNA: TGTGCCAGCAGCGTACAGTTAAACACTGAAGCTTTCTTT.

V gene TRBV29-1 combines with J gene TRBJ1-1; D unclear. This CDR3 is built from 14 residues. Germline V gene sequence: CDR1 SQVTM, CDR2 ANQGSEA. V shed 6 bases and J shed 0 bases, with 14 bases lying between them. CDR3 sequence (DNA): TGCAGCGTGGAGGTTGAAGGGATGAACACTGAAGCTTTCTTT. Residues: CSVEVEGMNTEAFF. The complete variable domain, with remaining parts taken from reference TRBV29-1 and TRBJ1-1, reads SAVISQKPSRDICQRGTSLTIQCQVDSQVTMMFWYRQQPGQSLTLIATANQGSEATYESGFVIDKFPISRPNLTFSTLTVSNMSPEDSSIYLCSVEVEGMNTEAFFGQGTRLTVV.

CDR3 in DNA: TGTGCCAGCAGTTTAGTCCCGGGAAACACCGGGGAGCTGTTTTTT. Translating it yields CASSLVPGNTGELFF. The J gene is TRBJ2-2, the V gene TRBV27, with a possible D match to TRBD2 (5 bases). CDR1 is MNHEY and CDR2 is SMNVEV in the germline V gene (reference sequence). This CDR3 region has 15 residues. The V and J ends lost 2 bases and 2 bases respectively, with 9 bases between them.

The chain uses TRBV7-3 and TRBJ1-6, with 7 positions matching TRBD1. The V segment lost 2 bases and the J segment 10 bases; nucleotides outside the gene matches: 8. Germline V gene sequence: CDR1 SGHTA, CDR2 FQGTGA. The CDR3 consists of 15 residues. The CDR3 sequence is CASSLAGTVESPLHF. DNA of the CDR3: TGTGCCAGCAGCTTAGCCGGGACAGTAGAATCACCCCTCCACTTT.

The gene calls are TRBV15 and TRBJ1-6, with 7 bases matching TRBD1. Germline assignment: CDR1 LNHNV and CDR2 YYDKDF (reference sequence). This CDR3 contains 16 residues. Trimming removed 0 bases from V and 8 bases from J; junction bases left unmatched: 7. The CDR3 nucleotides read TGTGCCACCAGCAGAGAGGGGGGAACAGGGGATTCACCCCTCCACTTT. As protein: CATSREGGTGDSPLHF.

DNA for the CDR3: TGTGCCAGCAGTGAACCAGGGATTGAAGCTTTCTTT. Residues: CASSEPGIEAFF. This chain links TRBV2 with TRBJ1-1, with D possibly being TRBD1 (5 bases). Germline CDR1 and CDR2: SNHLY and FYNNEI. This CDR3 is built from 12 residues. The V end lost 2 bases, the J end lost 7 bases, and 8 bases lay between the germline ends.

The chain carries TRBV6-5 and TRBJ1-6, with TRBD1 matching over 9 bases. J lost 10 bases, V lost 2 bases, and 6 bases had no gene match. This CDR3 comprises 15 residues. Germline V gene data show CDR1 as MNHEY and CDR2 as SVGAGI. This CDR3 is CASSYIRTGESPLHF. The CDR3 coding sequence is TGTGCCAGCAGTTACATCCGGACAGGGGAATCACCCCTCCACTTT.